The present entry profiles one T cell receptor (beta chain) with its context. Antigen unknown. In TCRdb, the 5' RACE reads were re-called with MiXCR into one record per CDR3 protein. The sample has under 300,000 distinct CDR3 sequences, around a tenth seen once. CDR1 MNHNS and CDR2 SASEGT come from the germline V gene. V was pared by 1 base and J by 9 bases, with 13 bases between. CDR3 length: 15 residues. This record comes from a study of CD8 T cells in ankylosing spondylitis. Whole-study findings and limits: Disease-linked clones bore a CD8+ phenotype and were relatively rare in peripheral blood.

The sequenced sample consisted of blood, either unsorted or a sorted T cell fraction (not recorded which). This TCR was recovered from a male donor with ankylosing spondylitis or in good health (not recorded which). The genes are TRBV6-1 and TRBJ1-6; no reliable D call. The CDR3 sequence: CASSEEGLQFSPLHF. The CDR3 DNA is TGTGCCAGCAGTGAAGAAGGGTTACAGTTTTCACCCCTCCACTTT.